This T cell receptor (beta chain) was sequenced during a study of post-analysis software for immune sequencing data. CDR1 and CDR2 (germline): MNHNY, SVGAGI (reference sequence). The CDR3 sequence is 15 residues long. V dropped 5 bases and J dropped 1 base, with 15 bases sitting between them. A remark on this clonotype: Its antigen remains unidentified.

Study results and limitations: Roughly 5 TRBV segments were significantly more frequent in patients than in controls. TRBV5-6, TRBV5-1 and TRBV20-1 were among these segments.

Every TCR beta cDNA library bore unique molecular identifiers. A single record per CDR3 protein comes from TCRdb applying MiXCR to the PCR reads. Of some 690,000 distinct CDR3 sequences listed, 30% are singletons. The chain carries TRBV6-6 and TRBJ2-7, with D maybe TRBD2 (7 bases). Source material: blood. The receptor's source is a girl aged 10-17 years with multiple sclerosis. CDR3 protein: CASSKQGGLSYEQYF. The DNA of the CDR3 is TGTGCCAGCAGTAAACAGGGAGGGCTGTCCTACGAGCAGTACTTC.